A single sample is the source of the 30 T cell receptor beta chains below, sequenced in a study of PD-1 blockade in mismatch repair-deficient tumors. Method: immunoSEQ multiplex PCR; TCRdb's copy keeps in-frame clones and lacks some. The sample records 70,000 to 90,000 clones, approximately 81% being singletons. The input for sequencing was peripheral blood, taken 44 weeks after starting pembrolizumab. The receptors shown here come from an adult with mismatch repair-deficient cancer.

J is TRBJ2-1 and V is TRBV7-6; 7 nucleotides line up with TRBD2. The junction had 8 bases not matched to a gene; V was cut back by 2 bases and J by 7 bases. In germline, CDR1 is SGHVS, CDR2 FNYEAQ. The CDR3 is made up of 15 amino acids. DNA for the CDR3: TGTGCCAGCAGCTTACCGGGCGGGAGAAGGAATGAGCAGTTCTTC. Its protein product is CASSLPGGRRNEQFF.

The CDR3 bases are TGTGCCAGCAGCGTAGAAAGAGGGAGCCCTGGAAACACCATATATTTT. This encodes CASSVERGSPGNTIYF. The V and J genes are TRBV9 and TRBJ1-3; D is unresolved. The germline gives CDR1 SGDLS, CDR2 YYNGEE. This CDR3 is built from 16 residues. V dropped 0 bases and J dropped 2 bases, with 12 bases sitting between them.

The CDR3 region is CASSGTGVGELFF. CDR3 in DNA: TGTGCCAGCAGCGGGACAGGGGTCGGGGAGCTGTTTTTT. The rearrangement joins TRBV2 to TRBJ2-2; 10 positions match TRBD1. In germline, CDR1 is SNHLY, CDR2 FYNNEI. Unmatched junction bases numbered 2, after V lost 6 bases and J lost 7 bases. The CDR3 is made up of 13 amino acids.

The V and J genes are TRBV10-2 and TRBJ2-1; TRBD2 matches 8 bases. CDR1 is WSHSY and CDR2 is SAAADI in the germline V gene. The CDR3 extends over 17 amino acids. Unmatched junction bases numbered 10, after V lost 4 bases and J lost 2 bases. DNA of the CDR3: TGCGCCAGCAGTGCGCATCAAGCGGGACTAGCCTACAATGAGCAGTTCTTC. Its protein is CASSAHQAGLAYNEQFF.

The chain carries TRBV6-1 and TRBJ1-2; TRBD1 might be the D (5 bases). The CDR3 length is 14 residues. Deletions cut 7 bases from V and 4 bases from J, with 16 bases between. Germline values: CDR1 MNHNS, CDR2 SASEGT. The CDR3 sequence is CASIGGGWGYGYTF. As DNA, the CDR3 is TGTGCCAGCATTGGGGGGGGATGGGGCTATGGCTACACCTTC.

The rearrangement uses TRBV19 and TRBJ1-5; D is ambiguous. Germline V gene data show CDR1 as LNHDA and CDR2 as SQIVND (reference sequence). The CDR3 totals 15 residues. The V end was cut by 6 bases, the J end by 4 bases, with 16 bases between. The CDR3 spells CASRETEPLNQPQHF. In DNA form, the CDR3 reads TGTGCCAGTAGAGAAACAGAACCTCTAAATCAGCCCCAGCATTTT. The full variable domain, with the rest looked up from reference TRBV19 and TRBJ1-5, is DGGITQSPKYLFRKEGQNVTLSCEQNLNHDAMYWYRQDPGQGLRLIYYSQIVNDFQKGDIAEGYSVSREKKESFPLTVTSAQKNPTAFYLCASRETEPLNQPQHFGDGTRLSIL.

The chain recombines TRBV27 with TRBJ2-2; the D gene is possibly TRBD2 (6 bases). The V gene lost 2 bases and the J gene lost 0 bases, with 10 bases spanning the gap. CDR3 size: 16 residues. CDR1 and CDR2 from the germline V gene are MNHEY and SMNVEV (reference sequence). The DNA of the CDR3 is TGTGCCAGCAGTTTAATTAGCGGACCGAACACCGGGGAGCTGTTTTTT. This translates into CASSLISGPNTGELFF.

The V and J genes are TRBV27 and TRBJ2-2, with 13 bases matching TRBD2. The CDR3 is 16 residues long. Germline-derived CDR1 and CDR2 are MNHEY and SMNVEV (reference sequence). The V segment lost 5 bases and the J segment 7 bases; nucleotides outside the gene matches: 7. The CDR3 loop reads CASSPRTSGSVGELFF. The CDR3 DNA follows: TGTGCCAGCAGTCCCCGGACTAGCGGGAGTGTCGGGGAGCTGTTTTTT.

The chain combines TRBV29-1 with TRBJ1-1; D is undetermined. The CDR3 has 12 amino acids. Germline V CDR1 and CDR2: SQVTM, ANQGSEA. The V end lost 6 bases, the J end lost 4 bases, and 12 bases lay between the germline ends. CDR3 residues: CSVHLTSTEAFF. CDR3 nucleotides: TGCAGCGTACACCTGACGTCCACTGAAGCTTTCTTT.

The chain joins TRBV29-1 to TRBJ2-7; D might be TRBD1 (6 bases). CDR3 length: 14 amino acids. Trimming left V 4 bases short and J 0 bases short, with 13 bases between. The germline V gene has CDR1 SQVTM and CDR2 ANQGSEA. CDR3 amino acids: CSVVGRGSSYEQYF. CDR3 nucleotide sequence: TGCAGCGTTGTTGGCAGGGGAAGCTCCTACGAGCAGTACTTC.

CDR3 sequence reads: CASSLFGKPNEKLFF. In DNA, the CDR3 is TGTGCCAGCAGCTTATTTGGGAAACCTAATGAAAAACTGTTTTTT. V gene TRBV11-2 combines with J gene TRBJ1-4, with D unresolved. The CDR3 is 15 residues long. The V gene lost 2 bases and the J gene lost 3 bases, with 10 bases spanning the gap. Germline loops: CDR1 SGHAT, CDR2 FQNNGV. The full variable domain, with the rest looked up from reference TRBV11-2 and TRBJ1-4, is EAGVAQSPRYKIIEKRQSVAFWCNPISGHATLYWYQQILGQGPKLLIQFQNNGVVDDSQLPKDRFSAERLKGVDSTLKIQPAKLEDSAVYLCASSLFGKPNEKLFFGSGTQLSVL.

The chain links TRBV6-5 to TRBJ1-2; TRBD1 matches 8 bases. The CDR3 length is 12 residues. Germline values: CDR1 MNHEY, CDR2 SVGAGI. V lost 6 bases and J lost 8; bases outside the gene matches: 5. The CDR3 DNA sequence: TGTGCCAGCAGCCGACAGGGGTTGGGCTACACCTTC. Its translation is CASSRQGLGYTF.

The chain joins TRBV30 to TRBJ2-1; 8 nucleotides agree with TRBD2. The CDR3 covers 15 residues. Trimming cost V 2 bases and J 0 bases; bases outside gene matches: 3. CDR1 is GTSNPN, CDR2 SVGIG, per germline (reference sequence). For the CDR3, the DNA is TGTGCCTGGAGTATGGCGGGAGGCTCCTACAATGAGCAGTTCTTC. Amino acids: CAWSMAGGSYNEQFF. The complete variable domain, with remaining parts taken from reference TRBV30 and TRBJ2-1, reads SQTIHQWPATLVQPVGSPLSLECTVEGTSNPNLYWYRQAAGRGLQLLFYSVGIGQISSEVPQNLSASRPQDRQFILSSKKLLLSDSGFYLCAWSMAGGSYNEQFFGPGTRLTVL.

The chain joins TRBV29-1 to TRBJ2-1; TRBD2 agrees at 8 bases. Germline values: CDR1 SQVTM, CDR2 ANQGSEA. This CDR3 is 19 amino acids long. V lost 5 bases, J lost 4 bases, and 22 bases stayed unmatched. The CDR3, as DNA: TGCAGCGTTCCGCCAGAGCGGGAGCAATTCCAAGCAAGATACAATGAGCAGTTCTTC. Encoded protein: CSVPPEREQFQARYNEQFF.

The chain is built from TRBV14 and TRBJ2-2; 11 bases agree with TRBD2. CDR1 and CDR2 (germline): SGHDN, FVKESK. J lost 5 bases, V lost 4 bases, and 6 bases had no gene match. The CDR3 runs to 16 residues. CDR3: CASSRMGLAATGELFF. Written as DNA, the CDR3 is TGTGCCAGCAGCCGCATGGGACTAGCGGCGACCGGGGAGCTGTTTTTT.

The J gene is TRBJ2-5, the V gene TRBV7-6; D gene ambiguous. The CDR3 totals 11 residues. CDR1 and CDR2 from the germline V gene are SGHVS and FNYEAQ. The V gene lost 7 bases and the J gene lost 4 bases, with 7 bases spanning the gap. CDR3 nucleotide sequence: TGTGCCAGCATCACCCGAGAGACCCAGTACTTC. It yields the protein CASITRETQYF.

This sequence joins TRBV6-6 and TRBJ2-3; D is uncertain. Germline V CDR1 and CDR2: MNHNY, SVGAGI (reference sequence). V was pared by 6 bases and J by 0 bases, with 7 bases between. CDR3 length: 13 residues. The CDR3 bases are TGTGCCAGCAGGAGCCCTAGCACAGATACGCAGTATTTT. Residues: CASRSPSTDTQYF.

The chain recombines TRBV5-1 with TRBJ1-3; maybe TRBD1 (5 bases). Germline CDR1 is SGHRS and CDR2 is YFSETQ. CDR3 length: 14 amino acids. The germline V and J ends were trimmed by 4 bases and 2 bases, with 10 bases remaining between them. CDR3 coding DNA: TGCGCCAGCAGCGCACAGGTAGCTGGAAACACCATATATTTT. Amino acid sequence: CASSAQVAGNTIYF. Using reference TRBV5-1 and TRBJ1-3 for the parts outside the CDR3, the full variable domain is KAGVTQTPRYLIKTRGQQVTLSCSPISGHRSVSWYQQTPGQGLQFLFEYFSETQRNKGNFPGRFSGRQFSNSRSEMNVSTLELGDSALYLCASSAQVAGNTIYFGEGSWLTVV.

The sample holds a few counts of this clone. The CDR3 region is CASSLDRVFYNEQFF. The CDR3 nucleotides read TGTGCCAGCAGCTTAGACAGGGTTTTCTACAATGAGCAGTTCTTC. The chain combines TRBV5-6 with TRBJ2-1; 7 bases map to TRBD1. Unmatched junction bases numbered 5, after V lost 2 bases and J lost 3 bases. This CDR3 spans 15 amino acids. Germline V gene lookup returns CDR1 SGHDT and CDR2 YYEEEE.

J is TRBJ2-7 and V is TRBV23-1; 8 nucleotides align to TRBD2. TRBV23-1 is known as an ORF, though its function is uncertain. V dropped 3 bases and J dropped 5; count of bases not matched to a gene: 18. The CDR3 loop spans 18 amino acids. The CDR3 nucleotides are TGCGCCAGCAGTCAGGCAGGGGTCTTTAGCGGGATATCAAACGAGCAGTACTTC. Its translation is CASSQAGVFSGISNEQYF.

This chain joins TRBV5-4 and TRBJ2-7, with 8 bases matching TRBD2. The ends lost 1 base at V and 2 bases at J; junction bases unmatched: 2. Germline-derived CDR1 and CDR2 are SGHNT and YYREEE (reference sequence). This CDR3 region has 14 residues. The CDR3 spells CASSLFGRAYEQYF. Written as DNA, the CDR3 is TGTGCCAGCAGCTTGTTCGGGAGGGCCTACGAGCAGTACTTC.

The V call is TRBV5-5, the J call TRBJ2-3; TRBD1 matches 8 bases. Germline-derived CDR1 and CDR2 are SGHKS and YYEKEE (reference sequence). The CDR3 has 18 residues. V lost 5 bases, J lost 0 bases, and 14 bases stayed unmatched. The CDR3: CASRAGQGPLTSTDTQYF. The CDR3 DNA sequence: TGTGCCAGCAGGGCCGGACAGGGACCTTTAACTAGCACAGATACGCAGTATTTT.

V usage is TRBV5-6 and J usage is TRBJ2-5, with D maybe TRBD2 (5 bases). V lost 1 base, J lost 7 bases, and 11 bases lay in between. Germline values: CDR1 SGHDT, CDR2 YYEEEE. The CDR3 covers 13 residues. The CDR3 loop reads CASSLNPRGTQYF. The CDR3 DNA reads TGTGCCAGCAGCTTGAACCCCCGGGGGACCCAGTACTTC.

A few counts support this clone. V usage is TRBV15 and J usage is TRBJ2-1, with D possibly TRBD2 on 6 matching bases. V lost 0 bases and J lost 8, with 14 bases in between. Germline V gene lookup returns CDR1 LNHNV and CDR2 YYDKDF (reference sequence). The CDR3 runs 15 residues. CDR3 coding DNA: TGTGCCACCAGCAGAGATTCGGGAGAGTTCGATGAGCAGTTCTTC. Amino acids: CATSRDSGEFDEQFF. Variable domain in full (rest from reference TRBV15 and TRBJ2-1): DAMVIQNPRYQVTQFGKPVTLSCSQTLNHNVMYWYQQKSSQAPKLLFHYYDKDFNNEADTPDNFQSRRPNTSFCFLDIRSPGLGDTAMYLCATSRDSGEFDEQFFGPGTRLTVL.

The chain links TRBV5-6 to TRBJ2-2, with 8 bases matching TRBD1. Germline loops: CDR1 SGHDT, CDR2 YYEEEE. With 2 bases clipped from V and 6 bases from J, the junction kept 0 bases outside the gene matches. CDR3 length equals 13 residues. The CDR3 DNA is TGTGCCAGCAGCTTACAGGGGGCCGGGGAGCTGTTTTTT. Its protein product is CASSLQGAGELFF.

The chain is built from TRBV15 and TRBJ1-5; D remains ambiguous. The germline gives CDR1 LNHNV, CDR2 YYDKDF (reference sequence). CDR3 size: 15 residues. The V gene lost 3 bases and the J gene lost 0 bases, with 9 bases spanning the gap. CDR3 in DNA: TGTGCCACCAGCAGGACGCCCTATAGCAATCAGCCCCAGCATTTT. Its protein product is CATSRTPYSNQPQHF.

The chain couples TRBV30 to TRBJ1-2, with D hard to call. The CDR3 extends over 13 amino acids. V lost 0 bases, J lost 7 bases, and 12 bases lay in between. Germline values: CDR1 GTSNPN, CDR2 SVGIG (reference sequence). The chain's CDR3 is CAWSVRQSSGYTF. DNA of the CDR3: TGTGCCTGGAGTGTGAGGCAGAGCAGTGGCTACACCTTC.

This clone has just one count. This chain joins TRBV11-3 and TRBJ2-2, with D tentatively TRBD2 (5 bases). This CDR3 has 15 amino acids. Between the trimmed V and J ends, which lost 3 bases and 6 bases, there was a span of 14 bases. Germline assignment: CDR1 SGHNT and CDR2 YENEEA. This CDR3 is CASSFVRTAAGELFF. In DNA, the CDR3 is TGTGCCAGCAGCTTTGTCAGGACTGCCGCCGGGGAGCTGTTTTTT. The full variable domain, in which reference TRBV11-3 and TRBJ2-2 provide the parts outside the CDR3, is EAGVVQSPRYKIIEKKQPVAFWCNPISGHNTLYWYLQNLGQGPELLIRYENEEAVDDSQLPKDRFSAERLKGVDSTLKIQPAELGDSAVYLCASSFVRTAAGELFFGEGSRLTVL.

The rearrangement uses TRBV10-3 and TRBJ1-2; a weak D match, TRBD1 (5 bases). Germline V gives CDR1 ENHRY, CDR2 SYGVKD. CDR3 size: 15 residues. Trimming took off 0 bases at V and 7 bases at J, with 15 bases between the two ends. The chain's CDR3 is CAISESEGRGSGYTF. The CDR3 bases are TGTGCCATCAGTGAGTCGGAGGGGCGCGGAAGTGGCTACACCTTC.

In its sample, this clone was seen once. The chain is built from TRBV30 and TRBJ2-3; TRBD2 matches 7 bases. CDR1 is GTSNPN, CDR2 SVGIG, per germline (reference sequence). This CDR3 spans 15 amino acids. V was pared by 3 bases and J by 4 bases, with 10 bases of the junction left unmatched. CDR3 protein: CAWSAAGRASDTQYF. CDR3 bases: TGTGCCTGGAGCGCCGCGGGGAGGGCCTCAGATACGCAGTATTTT.